The TCR beta chain under discussion was sequenced for a study of blood T cell repertoires in COVID-19. Study overall: The United States, Italy and Spain provided the acute and convalescent COVID-19 samples.

Seattle patients were enrolled while actively infected and followed longitudinally. This clone occurred many times. Original processing methods: Estimates of nucleated cell counts were drawn from the amplification of reference gene primers. Produced via immunoSEQ multiplex PCR; TCRdb's table is partial and in-frame only. The V and J calls and clone size come from that table; D and trimming were worked out from the DNA. The repertoire consists of over 70,000 clones, with about 83% occurring once and the leading ten covering 6.3%. Sequencing input: peripheral blood. This sequence was found in a man aged 65 to 85 with COVID-19, enrolled during active disease.

The CDR3 sequence: CASRGLQRGYEQYF. For the CDR3, the DNA is TGTGCCAGCAGGGGACTACAAAGGGGGTACGAGCAGTACTTC. The chain combines TRBV21-1 with TRBJ2-7; the table gives TRBD2 as D, unverified against the DNA. TRBV21-1 is deemed a pseudogene. The CDR3 length is 14 residues.